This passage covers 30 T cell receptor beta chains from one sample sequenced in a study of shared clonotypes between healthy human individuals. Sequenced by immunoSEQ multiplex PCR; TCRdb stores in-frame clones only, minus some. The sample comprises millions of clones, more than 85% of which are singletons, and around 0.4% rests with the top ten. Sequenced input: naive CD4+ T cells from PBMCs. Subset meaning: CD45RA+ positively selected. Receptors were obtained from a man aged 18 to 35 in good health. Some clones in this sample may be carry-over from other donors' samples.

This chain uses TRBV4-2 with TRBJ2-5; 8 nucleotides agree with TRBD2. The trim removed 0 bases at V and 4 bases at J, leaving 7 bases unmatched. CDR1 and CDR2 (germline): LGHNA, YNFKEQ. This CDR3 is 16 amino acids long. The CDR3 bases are TGTGCCAGCAGCCAAGATAGGTCGGGAGGGCGAGAGACCCAGTACTTC. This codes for CASSQDRSGGRETQYF.

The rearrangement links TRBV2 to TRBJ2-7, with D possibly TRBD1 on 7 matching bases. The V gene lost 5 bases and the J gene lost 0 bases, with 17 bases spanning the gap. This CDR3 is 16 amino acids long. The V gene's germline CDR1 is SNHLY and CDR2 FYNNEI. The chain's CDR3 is CASSQPRGDRSYEQYF. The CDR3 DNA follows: TGTGCCAGCAGTCAACCCAGGGGGGACCGCTCCTACGAGCAGTACTTC.

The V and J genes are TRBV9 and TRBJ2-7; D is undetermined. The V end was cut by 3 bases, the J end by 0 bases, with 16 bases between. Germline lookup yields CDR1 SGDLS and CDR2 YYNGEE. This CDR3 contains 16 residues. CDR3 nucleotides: TGTGCCAGCAGCGGATCTATCGGATCCCTCTCCTACGAGCAGTACTTC. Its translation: CASSGSIGSLSYEQYF.

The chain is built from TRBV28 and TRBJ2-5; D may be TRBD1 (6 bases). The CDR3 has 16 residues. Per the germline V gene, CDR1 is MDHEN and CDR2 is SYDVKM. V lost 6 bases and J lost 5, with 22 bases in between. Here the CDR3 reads CASSPAFTGSWETQYF. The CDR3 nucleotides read TGTGCCAGCAGCCCCGCGTTCACAGGGAGTTGGGAGACCCAGTACTTC.

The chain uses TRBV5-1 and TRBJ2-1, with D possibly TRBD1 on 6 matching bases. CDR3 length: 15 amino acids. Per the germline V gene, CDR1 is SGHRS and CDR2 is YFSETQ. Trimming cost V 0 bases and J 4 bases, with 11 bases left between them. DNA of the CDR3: TGCGCCAGCAGCTTGGAGGGGACATTTTACAATGAGCAGTTCTTC. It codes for CASSLEGTFYNEQFF.

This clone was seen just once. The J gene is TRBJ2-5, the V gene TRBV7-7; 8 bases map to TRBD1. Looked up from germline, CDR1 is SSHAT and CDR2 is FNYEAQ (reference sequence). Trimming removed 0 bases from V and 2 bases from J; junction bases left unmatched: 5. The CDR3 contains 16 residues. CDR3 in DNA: TGTGCCAGCAGCTTAGCCCGGACAGGGCTACAAGAGACCCAGTACTTC. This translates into CASSLARTGLQETQYF.

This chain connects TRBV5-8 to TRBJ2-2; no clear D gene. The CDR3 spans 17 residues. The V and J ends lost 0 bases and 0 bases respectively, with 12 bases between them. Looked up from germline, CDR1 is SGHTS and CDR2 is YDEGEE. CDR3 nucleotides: TGTGCCAGCAGCTTGGGACACCGGGCATCGAACACCGGGGAGCTGTTTTTT. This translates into CASSLGHRASNTGELFF.

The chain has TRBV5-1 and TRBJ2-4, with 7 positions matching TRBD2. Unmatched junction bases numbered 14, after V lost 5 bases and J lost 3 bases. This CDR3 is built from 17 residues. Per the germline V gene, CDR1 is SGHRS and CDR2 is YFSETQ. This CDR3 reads CASRVRPGGSSKNIQYF. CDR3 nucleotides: TGCGCCAGCAGGGTGAGACCGGGCGGGAGTAGCAAAAACATTCAGTACTTC.

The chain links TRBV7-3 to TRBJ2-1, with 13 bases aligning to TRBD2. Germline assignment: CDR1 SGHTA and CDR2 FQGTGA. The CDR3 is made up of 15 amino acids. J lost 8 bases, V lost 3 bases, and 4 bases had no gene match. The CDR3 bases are TGTGCCAGCAGCTTCGGACTAGCGGGAGCACATGAGCAGTTCTTC. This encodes CASSFGLAGAHEQFF.

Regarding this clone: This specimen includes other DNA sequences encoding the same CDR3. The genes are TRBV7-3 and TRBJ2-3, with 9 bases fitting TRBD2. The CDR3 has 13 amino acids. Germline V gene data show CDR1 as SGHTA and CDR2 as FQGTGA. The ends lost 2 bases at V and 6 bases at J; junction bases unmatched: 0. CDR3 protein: CASSLLAGDTQYF. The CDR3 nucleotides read TGTGCCAGCAGCTTACTAGCGGGGGATACGCAGTATTTT.

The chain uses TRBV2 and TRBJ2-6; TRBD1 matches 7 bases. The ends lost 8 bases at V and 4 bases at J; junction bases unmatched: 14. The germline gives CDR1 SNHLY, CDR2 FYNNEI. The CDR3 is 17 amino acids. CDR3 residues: CASRLEGAPWGANVLTF. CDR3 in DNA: TGTGCCAGCCGACTTGAGGGGGCTCCTTGGGGGGCCAACGTCCTGACTTTC.

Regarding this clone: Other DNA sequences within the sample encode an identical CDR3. The CDR3 nucleotides read TGCGCCAGCAGCCGAGACAGGGGGGACACTGAAGCTTTCTTT. This codes for CASSRDRGDTEAFF. The chain recombines TRBV5-1 with TRBJ1-1, with 9 nucleotides matching TRBD1. The CDR3 has 14 residues. V was pared by 4 bases and J by 3 bases, with 4 bases of the junction left unmatched. Germline V gene data show CDR1 as SGHRS and CDR2 as YFSETQ.

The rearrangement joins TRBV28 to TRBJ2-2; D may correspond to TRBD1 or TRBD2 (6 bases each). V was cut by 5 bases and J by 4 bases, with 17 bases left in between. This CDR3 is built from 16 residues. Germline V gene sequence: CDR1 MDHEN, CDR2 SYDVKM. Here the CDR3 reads CASSEQGRRTTGELFF. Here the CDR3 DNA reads TGTGCCAGCAGTGAGCAGGGGAGGCGGACCACCGGGGAGCTGTTTTTT. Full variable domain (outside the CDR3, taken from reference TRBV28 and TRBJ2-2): DVKVTQSSRYLVKRTGEKVFLECVQDMDHENMFWYRQDPGLGLRLIYFSYDVKMKEKGDIPEGYSVSREKKERFSLILESASTNQTSMYLCASSEQGRRTTGELFFGEGSRLTVL.

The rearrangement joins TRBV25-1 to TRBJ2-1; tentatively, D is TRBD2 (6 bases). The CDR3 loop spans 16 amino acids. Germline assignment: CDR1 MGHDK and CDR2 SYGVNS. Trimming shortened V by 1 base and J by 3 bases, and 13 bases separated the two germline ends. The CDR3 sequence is CASSEWASDVYNEQFF. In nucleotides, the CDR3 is TGTGCCAGCAGTGAATGGGCTAGCGATGTCTACAATGAGCAGTTCTTC. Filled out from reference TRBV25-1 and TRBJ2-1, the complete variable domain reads EADIYQTPRYLVIGTGKKITLECSQTMGHDKMYWYQQDPGMELHLIHYSYGVNSTEKGDLSSESTVSRIRTEHFPLTLESARPSHTSQYLCASSEWASDVYNEQFFGPGTRLTVL.

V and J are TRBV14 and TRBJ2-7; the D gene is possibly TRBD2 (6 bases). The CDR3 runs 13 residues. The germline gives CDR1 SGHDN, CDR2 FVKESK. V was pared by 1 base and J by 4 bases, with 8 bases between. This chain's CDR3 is CASSQAGEYEQYF. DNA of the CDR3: TGTGCCAGCAGCCAAGCGGGAGAGTACGAGCAGTACTTC.

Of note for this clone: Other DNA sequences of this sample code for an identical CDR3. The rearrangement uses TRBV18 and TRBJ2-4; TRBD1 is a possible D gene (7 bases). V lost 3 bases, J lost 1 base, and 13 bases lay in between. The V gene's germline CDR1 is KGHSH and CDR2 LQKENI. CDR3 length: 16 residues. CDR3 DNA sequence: TGTGCCAGCTCACCGTTGGAGGGGGCGGCCAAAAACATTCAGTACTTC. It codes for CASSPLEGAAKNIQYF. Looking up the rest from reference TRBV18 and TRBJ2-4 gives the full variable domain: NAGVMQNPRHLVRRRGQEARLRCSPMKGHSHVYWYRQLPEEGLKFMVYLQKENIIDESGMPKERFSAEFPKEGPSILRIQQVVRGDSAAYFCASSPLEGAAKNIQYFGAGTRLSVL.

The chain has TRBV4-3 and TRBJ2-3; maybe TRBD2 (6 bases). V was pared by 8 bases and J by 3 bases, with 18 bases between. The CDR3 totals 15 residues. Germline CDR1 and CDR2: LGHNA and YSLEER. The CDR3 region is CASRIGGLSTDTQYF. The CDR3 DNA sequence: TGCGCCAGCCGAATCGGGGGTCTGTCGACAGATACGCAGTATTTT.

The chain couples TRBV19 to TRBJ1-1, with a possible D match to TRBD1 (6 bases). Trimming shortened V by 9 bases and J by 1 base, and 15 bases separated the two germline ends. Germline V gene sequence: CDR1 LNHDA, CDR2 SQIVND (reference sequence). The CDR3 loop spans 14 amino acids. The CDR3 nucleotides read TGTGCCAGCATAAACAGGGTTGGGAACACTGAAGCTTTCTTT. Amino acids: CASINRVGNTEAFF.

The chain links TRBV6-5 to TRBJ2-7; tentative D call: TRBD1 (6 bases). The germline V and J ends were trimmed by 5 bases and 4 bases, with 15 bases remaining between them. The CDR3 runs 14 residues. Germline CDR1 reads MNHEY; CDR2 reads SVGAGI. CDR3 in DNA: TGTGCCAGCAGTCACGGACAGAACTTTTACGAGCAGTACTTC. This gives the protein CASSHGQNFYEQYF.

CDR3 DNA: TGTGCCTGGCTACCAAGACTAGCGGGGCACAATGAGCAGTTCTTC. It codes for CAWLPRLAGHNEQFF. The genes are TRBV30 and TRBJ2-1; 11 nucleotides agree with TRBD2. After removal of 5 bases from V and 5 bases from J, the junction contained 8 bases not matched to a gene. CDR1 and CDR2 from the germline V gene are GTSNPN and SVGIG (reference sequence). This CDR3 comprises 15 residues. Using reference TRBV30 and TRBJ2-1 for the parts outside the CDR3, the full variable domain is SQTIHQWPATLVQPVGSPLSLECTVEGTSNPNLYWYRQAAGRGLQLLFYSVGIGQISSEVPQNLSASRPQDRQFILSSKKLLLSDSGFYLCAWLPRLAGHNEQFFGPGTRLTVL.

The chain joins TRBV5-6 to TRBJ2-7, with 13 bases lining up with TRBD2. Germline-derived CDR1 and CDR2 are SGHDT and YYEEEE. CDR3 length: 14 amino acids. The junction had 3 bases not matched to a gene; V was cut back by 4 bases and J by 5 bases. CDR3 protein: CASSRTSGSNEQYF. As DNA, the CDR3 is TGTGCCAGCAGCCGGACTAGCGGGAGTAACGAGCAGTACTTC.

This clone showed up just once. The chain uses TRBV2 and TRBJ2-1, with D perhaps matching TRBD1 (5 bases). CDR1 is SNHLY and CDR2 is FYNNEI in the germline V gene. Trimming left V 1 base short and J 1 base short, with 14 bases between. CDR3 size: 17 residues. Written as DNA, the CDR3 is TGTGCCAGCAGTGAAGATGCCGTTAGGGGATCCTACAATGAGCAGTTCTTC. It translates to CASSEDAVRGSYNEQFF.

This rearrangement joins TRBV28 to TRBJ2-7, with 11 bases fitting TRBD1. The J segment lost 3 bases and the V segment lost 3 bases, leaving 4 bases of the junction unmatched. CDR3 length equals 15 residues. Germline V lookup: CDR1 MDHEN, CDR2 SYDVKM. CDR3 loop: CASSLDRGPRYEQYF. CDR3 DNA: TGTGCCAGCAGTTTGGACAGGGGGCCCCGCTACGAGCAGTACTTC.

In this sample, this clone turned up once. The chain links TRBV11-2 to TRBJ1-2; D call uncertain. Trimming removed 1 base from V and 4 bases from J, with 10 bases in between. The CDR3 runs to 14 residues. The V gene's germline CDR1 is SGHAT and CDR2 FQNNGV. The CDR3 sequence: CASSLAYPAYGYTF. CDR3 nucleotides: TGTGCCAGCAGCTTAGCCTACCCGGCCTATGGCTACACCTTC.

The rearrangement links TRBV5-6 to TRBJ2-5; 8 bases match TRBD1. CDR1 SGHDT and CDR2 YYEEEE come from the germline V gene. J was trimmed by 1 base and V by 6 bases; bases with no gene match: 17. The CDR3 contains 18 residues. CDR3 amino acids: CASNNVRGPFGGQETQYF. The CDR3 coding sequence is TGTGCCAGCAACAACGTCAGGGGGCCCTTTGGGGGCCAAGAGACCCAGTACTTC.

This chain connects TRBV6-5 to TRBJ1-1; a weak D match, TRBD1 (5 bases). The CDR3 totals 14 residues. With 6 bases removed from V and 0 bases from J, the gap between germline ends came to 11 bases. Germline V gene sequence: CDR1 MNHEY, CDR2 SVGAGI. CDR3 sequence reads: CASSPRVLNTEAFF. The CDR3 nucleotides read TGTGCCAGCAGCCCCAGGGTTCTGAACACTGAAGCTTTCTTT.

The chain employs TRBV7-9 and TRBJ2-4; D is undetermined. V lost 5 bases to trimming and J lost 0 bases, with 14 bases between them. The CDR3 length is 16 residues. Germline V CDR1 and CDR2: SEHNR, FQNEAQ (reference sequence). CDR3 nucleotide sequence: TGTGCCAGCAGCCCTCCGCAGGTACTAGCCAAAAACATTCAGTACTTC. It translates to CASSPPQVLAKNIQYF.

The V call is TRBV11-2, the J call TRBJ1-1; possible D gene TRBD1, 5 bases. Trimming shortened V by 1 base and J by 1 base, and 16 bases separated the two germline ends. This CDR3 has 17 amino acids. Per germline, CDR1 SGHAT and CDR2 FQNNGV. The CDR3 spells CASSLGPGRKENTEAFF. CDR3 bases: TGTGCCAGCAGCTTAGGTCCAGGGAGGAAAGAGAACACTGAAGCTTTCTTT.

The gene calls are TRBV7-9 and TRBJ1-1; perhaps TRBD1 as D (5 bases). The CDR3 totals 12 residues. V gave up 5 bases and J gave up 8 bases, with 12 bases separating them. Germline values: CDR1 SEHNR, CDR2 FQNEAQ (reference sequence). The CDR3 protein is CASSIDRTEAFF. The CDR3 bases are TGTGCCAGCAGCATCGACAGAACCGAAGCTTTCTTT.

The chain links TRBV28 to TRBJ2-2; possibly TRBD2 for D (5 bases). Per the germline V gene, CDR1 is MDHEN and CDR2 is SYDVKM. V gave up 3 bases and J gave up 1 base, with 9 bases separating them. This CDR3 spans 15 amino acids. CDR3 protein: CASSFRGLNTGELFF. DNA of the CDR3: TGTGCCAGCAGTTTCCGCGGGCTGAACACCGGGGAGCTGTTTTTT.